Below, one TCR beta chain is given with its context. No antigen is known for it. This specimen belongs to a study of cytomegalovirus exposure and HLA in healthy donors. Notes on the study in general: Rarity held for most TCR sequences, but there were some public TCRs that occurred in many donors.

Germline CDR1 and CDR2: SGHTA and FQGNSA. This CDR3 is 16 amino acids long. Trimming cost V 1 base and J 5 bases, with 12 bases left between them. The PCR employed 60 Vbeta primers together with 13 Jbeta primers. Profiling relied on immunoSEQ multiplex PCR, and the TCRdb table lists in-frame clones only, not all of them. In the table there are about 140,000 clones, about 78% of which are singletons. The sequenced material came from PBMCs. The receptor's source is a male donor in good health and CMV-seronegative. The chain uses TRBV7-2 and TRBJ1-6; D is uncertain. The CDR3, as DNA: TGTGCCAGCAGCTTAGAAAGAGTTATGGATAATTCACCCCTCCACTTT. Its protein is CASSLERVMDNSPLHF.